Listed here are 29 T cell receptor beta chains from one sample, sequenced in a study of T cell changes during pregnancy in multiple sclerosis. TCRdb's copy holds only in-frame clones and misses some; the assay was immunoSEQ multiplex PCR. The sample contains 60,000 or so clones, roughly nine tenths of which appear only once. The sample here was peripheral blood, taken in the first trimester of pregnancy. Receptors were obtained from a female donor with multiple sclerosis, enrolled in a pregnancy study.

A single count supports this clone. The chain uses TRBV9 and TRBJ2-7, with D perhaps matching TRBD2 (5 bases). Per germline, CDR1 SGDLS and CDR2 YYNGEE. The CDR3 covers 16 residues. The V and J ends lost 2 bases and 3 bases respectively, with 18 bases between them. This CDR3 reads CASSVSARTDFYEQYF. The CDR3 bases are TGTGCCAGCAGCGTCTCCGCGCGGACGGACTTCTACGAGCAGTACTTC.

The chain links TRBV4-3 to TRBJ1-3, with D maybe TRBD1 (6 bases). CDR3 length: 17 amino acids. From germline, CDR1 is LGHNA and CDR2 YSLEER. The V end was cut by 4 bases, the J end by 0 bases, with 16 bases between. CDR3 bases: TGCGCCAGCAGCCTCAGTCCCCGGACAGACTCTGGAAACACCATATATTTT. It specifies CASSLSPRTDSGNTIYF.

The V gene is TRBV27, the J gene TRBJ2-2; perhaps TRBD1 as D (5 bases). The CDR3 sequence is 18 residues long. CDR1 and CDR2 from the germline V gene are MNHEY and SMNVEV (reference sequence). V dropped 2 bases and J dropped 1 base, with 17 bases sitting between them. The CDR3 sequence is CASSLRQGFLLNTGELFF. The CDR3 DNA reads as TGTGCCAGCAGTTTACGGCAGGGCTTTCTTTTGAACACCGGGGAGCTGTTTTTT.

The V gene is TRBV2, the J gene TRBJ2-7; D gene unclear. CDR3 length: 16 amino acids. CDR1 is SNHLY and CDR2 is FYNNEI in the germline V gene. Trimming removed 5 bases at V and 4 bases at J, with 21 bases between. CDR3 in amino acids: CASSPQLGRKVYEQYF. CDR3 in DNA: TGTGCCAGCAGTCCTCAGCTGGGCCGGAAAGTATACGAGCAGTACTTC.

The chain employs TRBV27 and TRBJ2-5, with 8 bases identical to TRBD2. From germline, CDR1 is MNHEY and CDR2 SMNVEV (reference sequence). This CDR3 has 14 residues. After removal of 3 bases from V and 4 bases from J, the junction contained 4 bases not matched to a gene. DNA of the CDR3: TGTGCCAGCAGTTTCGACGGGAGGGGAGAGACCCAGTACTTC. It is translated as CASSFDGRGETQYF.

The chain employs TRBV6-5 and TRBJ2-5; TRBD2 might be the D (5 bases). CDR1 and CDR2 from the germline V gene are MNHEY and SVGAGI. This CDR3 contains 11 residues. The CDR3, as DNA: TGTGCGACGGTAGCGAAGGAGACCCAGTACTTC. Protein product: CATVAKETQYF.

The table lists this clone with a count of one. The J gene is TRBJ2-7, the V gene TRBV6-1; 7 bases line up with TRBD1. The ends lost 4 bases at V and 1 base at J; junction bases unmatched: 4. CDR3 length equals 14 residues. Germline assignment: CDR1 MNHNS and CDR2 SASEGT. The CDR3 nucleotides are TGTGCCAGCAGTGCTCGGGACAGTTCCTACGAGCAGTACTTC. It codes for CASSARDSSYEQYF.

The chain uses TRBV9 and TRBJ2-7; 8 positions agree with TRBD2. The CDR3 runs to 16 residues. Germline V CDR1 and CDR2: SGDLS, YYNGEE. Losses at the gene ends were 3 bases for V and 4 bases for J; bases not matched to a gene: 12. DNA of the CDR3: TGTGCCAGCAGCGAGGGGGACCGGGGGGGGGATTACGAGCAGTACTTC. Its translation is CASSEGDRGGDYEQYF.

V gene TRBV5-1 combines with J gene TRBJ2-6; a weak D match, TRBD1 (6 bases). There are 15 residues in the CDR3. CDR1 SGHRS and CDR2 YFSETQ come from the germline V gene. V lost 3 bases to trimming and J lost 0 bases, with 7 bases between them. This chain's CDR3 is CASSSGHSGANVLTF. The CDR3 DNA follows: TGCGCCAGCAGCTCGGGACACTCTGGGGCCAACGTCCTGACTTTC. The full variable domain, its missing parts supplied by reference TRBV5-1 and TRBJ2-6, is KAGVTQTPRYLIKTRGQQVTLSCSPISGHRSVSWYQQTPGQGLQFLFEYFSETQRNKGNFPGRFSGRQFSNSRSEMNVSTLELGDSALYLCASSSGHSGANVLTFGAGSRLTVL.

The gene calls are TRBV7-2 and TRBJ2-2, with 8 bases matching TRBD2. The CDR3 is 16 residues long. Germline values: CDR1 SGHTA, CDR2 FQGNSA. V trimming: 5 bases; J trimming: 0 bases; junction bases outside the gene matches: 5. CDR3 in amino acids: CASSREGVTNTGELFF. CDR3 nucleotides: TGTGCCAGCAGCCGGGAGGGGGTCACGAACACCGGGGAGCTGTTTTTT. Filled out from reference TRBV7-2 and TRBJ2-2, the complete variable domain reads GAGVSQSPSNKVTEKGKDVELRCDPISGHTALYWYRQSLGQGLEFLIYFQGNSAPDKSGLPSDRFSAERTGGSVSTLTIQRTQQEDSAVYLCASSREGVTNTGELFFGEGSRLTVL.

J is TRBJ1-1 and V is TRBV6-4; D is perhaps TRBD1 (6 bases). Trimming cost V 0 bases and J 6 bases, with 14 bases left between them. This CDR3 is built from 15 residues. Germline V gives CDR1 MRHNA, CDR2 SNTAGT. CDR3 loop: CASSDSGRGESEAFF. The CDR3 nucleotides are TGTGCCAGCAGTGACTCTGGCAGGGGTGAATCTGAAGCTTTCTTT.

The rearrangement links TRBV6-5 to TRBJ1-5; D is uncertain. With 7 bases removed from V and 2 bases from J, the gap between germline ends came to 6 bases. Germline assignment: CDR1 MNHEY and CDR2 SVGAGI. This CDR3 has 12 amino acids. CDR3 bases: TGTGCCAGCACGGGAGGCAATCAGCCCCAGCATTTT. This sequence encodes CASTGGNQPQHF.

The J gene is TRBJ1-3, the V gene TRBV19; a weak D match, TRBD1 (5 bases). CDR1 and CDR2 from the germline V gene are LNHDA and SQIVND (reference sequence). This CDR3 contains 15 residues. V dropped 9 bases and J dropped 3 bases, with 18 bases sitting between them. Here the CDR3 DNA reads TGTGCCAGCGGGGCCGGGGGGACCTATGGAAACACCATATATTTT. It yields the protein CASGAGGTYGNTIYF.

This chain connects TRBV4-3 to TRBJ1-2, with TRBD1 as a possible D gene (6 bases). The CDR3 totals 15 residues. Germline V gives CDR1 LGHNA, CDR2 YSLEER. V shed 4 bases and J shed 7 bases, with 19 bases lying between them. The CDR3 is CASSLNTGTTGGYTF. The CDR3 DNA follows: TGCGCCAGCAGCCTCAATACCGGGACAACTGGTGGCTACACCTTC.

The V call is TRBV5-6, the J call TRBJ2-6, with 8 bases lining up with TRBD1. The CDR3 covers 19 residues. Germline CDR1 SGHDT, CDR2 YYEEEE. The V segment lost 2 bases and the J segment 3 bases; nucleotides outside the gene matches: 13. CDR3 nucleotide sequence: TGTGCCAGCAGCTTTAGGACAGGGAAGAAGATCCTTGGGGCCAACGTCCTGACTTTC. Amino acid sequence: CASSFRTGKKILGANVLTF.

The rearrangement joins TRBV5-1 to TRBJ2-2; D gene uncertain. In germline, CDR1 is SGHRS, CDR2 YFSETQ. This CDR3 has 13 residues. The V gene lost 4 bases and the J gene lost 3 bases, with 7 bases spanning the gap. In DNA form, the CDR3 reads TGCGCCAGCAGCCAAACGGACACCGGGGAGCTGTTTTTT. Its translation: CASSQTDTGELFF.

The CDR3 DNA is TGTGCCAGCAGCTTAGGTGGGTTTCGGCGGGAGCTCCATGAGCAGTTCTTC. It yields the protein CASSLGGFRRELHEQFF. The chain is built from TRBV7-9 and TRBJ2-1, with TRBD2 matching over 7 bases. The CDR3 sequence is 17 residues long. The V gene's germline CDR1 is SEHNR and CDR2 FQNEAQ (reference sequence). V shed 1 base, J shed 8 bases, and the junction held 14 bases outside the gene matches.

The chain employs TRBV7-6 and TRBJ1-4; the match to TRBD1 covers 9 bases. Trimming at V came to 5 bases and at J to 8 bases, leaving 6 bases not matched to a gene. This CDR3 comprises 14 residues. Germline V gives CDR1 SGHVS, CDR2 FNYEAQ. The CDR3 nucleotides are TGTGCCAGCAGCCCTAGACAGGGGGGGGAAAAACTGTTTTTT. Residues: CASSPRQGGEKLFF. Variable domain in full (rest from reference TRBV7-6 and TRBJ1-4): GAGVSQSPRYKVTKRGQDVALRCDPISGHVSLYWYRQALGQGPEFLTYFNYEAQQDKSGLPNDRFSAERPEGSISTLTIQRTEQRDSAMYRCASSPRQGGEKLFFGSGTQLSVL.

The chain has TRBV7-2 and TRBJ1-2; D is uncertain. V lost 0 bases, J lost 8 bases, and 10 bases lay in between. Germline-derived CDR1 and CDR2 are SGHTA and FQGNSA. CDR3 length equals 13 residues. CDR3 sequence reads: CASSLAAGRGYTF. The CDR3 coding sequence is TGTGCCAGCAGCTTAGCAGCAGGTCGCGGCTACACCTTC.

This clone was seen once. The gene calls are TRBV7-2 and TRBJ1-5; TRBD1 is a possible D gene (5 bases). The CDR3 contains 14 residues. The V and J ends lost 5 bases and 1 base respectively, with 9 bases between them. CDR1 is SGHTA, CDR2 FQGNSA, per germline. For the CDR3, the DNA is TGTGCCAGCAGCCCCCGGACAAGCAATCAGCCCCAGCATTTT. Protein: CASSPRTSNQPQHF.

The chain links TRBV6-6 to TRBJ2-1; 8 bases agree with TRBD2. Germline lookup yields CDR1 MNHNY and CDR2 SVGAGI (reference sequence). The J segment lost 4 bases and the V segment lost 5 bases, leaving 7 bases of the junction unmatched. This CDR3 has 15 residues. CDR3 sequence: CASSTSGTSYNEQFF. CDR3 DNA sequence: TGTGCCAGCAGTACATCCGGGACTAGTTACAATGAGCAGTTCTTC.

The chain recombines TRBV7-2 with TRBJ2-1, with TRBD2 matching 8 bases. In germline, CDR1 is SGHTA, CDR2 FQGNSA. This CDR3 spans 17 amino acids. V was clipped by 1 base and J by 2 bases; unmatched bases: 7. This chain's CDR3 is CASSLEVAGIPYNEQFF. Here the CDR3 DNA reads TGTGCCAGCAGCTTAGAGGTAGCGGGGATACCCTACAATGAGCAGTTCTTC.

V and J are TRBV6-1 and TRBJ1-5; D gene uncertain. The CDR3 totals 14 residues. The germline CDR1 and CDR2 sequences are MNHNS and SASEGT. Trimming pared 3 bases from V and 5 bases from J, leaving 11 bases between. CDR3: CASSDTRADQPQHF. The DNA for the CDR3 is TGTGCCAGCAGTGATACGAGGGCTGATCAGCCCCAGCATTTT.

This chain connects TRBV10-3 to TRBJ2-1, with D possibly matching TRBD2 (6 bases). The CDR3 is 15 residues long. V was trimmed by 7 bases and J by 0 bases, leaving 13 bases between them. Germline values: CDR1 ENHRY, CDR2 SYGVKD. CDR3 DNA sequence: TGTGCCATCAATTTAGCGGATAGCTCCTACAATGAGCAGTTCTTC. It translates to CAINLADSSYNEQFF.

V gene TRBV29-1 combines with J gene TRBJ1-2; 9 bases map to TRBD1. Losses at the gene ends were 4 bases for V and 5 bases for J; bases not matched to a gene: 2. CDR1 and CDR2 from the germline V gene are SQVTM and ANQGSEA. This CDR3 comprises 12 residues. DNA for the CDR3: TGCAGCGTTGGGGACAGGGAGTATGGCTACACCTTC. Translated: CSVGDREYGYTF.

The rearrangement links TRBV6-1 to TRBJ1-5; D ambiguous. Germline V gene lookup returns CDR1 MNHNS and CDR2 SASEGT. V gave up 2 bases and J gave up 2 bases, with 13 bases separating them. The CDR3 has 16 residues. The CDR3 loop is CASSEWNRVGNQPQHF. CDR3 nucleotide sequence: TGTGCCAGCAGTGAATGGAACAGAGTGGGCAATCAGCCCCAGCATTTT.

The sample holds a few counts of this clone. The V gene is TRBV29-1, the J gene TRBJ1-1, with TRBD1 as a possible D gene (6 bases). The CDR3 is 12 residues long. V dropped 6 bases and J dropped 8 bases, with 16 bases sitting between them. CDR1 is SQVTM, CDR2 ANQGSEA, per germline. As DNA, the CDR3 is TGCAGCGTGGGCTTAAGGGGGACCGAAGCTTTCTTT. This codes for CSVGLRGTEAFF.

The chain couples TRBV2 to TRBJ2-7; TRBD1 matches 7 bases. This CDR3 is built from 13 residues. J was trimmed by 6 bases and V by 7 bases; bases with no gene match: 9. Germline lookup yields CDR1 SNHLY and CDR2 FYNNEI. The chain's CDR3 is CASTYASGGEQYF. The CDR3 nucleotides are TGTGCCAGCACCTACGCATCAGGGGGCGAGCAGTACTTC.

Here the CDR3 DNA reads TGTGCCAGCAGCGGGTTGATCTCCTACAATGAGCAGTTCTTC. Amino acids: CASSGLISYNEQFF. V usage is TRBV27 and J usage is TRBJ2-1; D remains unclear. Per germline, CDR1 MNHEY and CDR2 SMNVEV (reference sequence). V was shortened by 6 bases and J by 0 bases, with 9 bases between the two germline ends. This CDR3 is 14 amino acids long.